This is a list of T cell receptor beta chains from one sample in a study of blood T cell repertoires in COVID-19. The assay was immunoSEQ multiplex PCR, and TCRdb's table has in-frame clones only and misses some. The profile shows approximately 110,000 clones, over 65% of them singletons. The sample comprised peripheral blood. The source is a human donor with acute or convalescent COVID-19. The donor label of this sample is uncertain. The CDR3 runs from the conserved cysteine through the conserved F or W. Fields, in order: V gene, D gene, J gene, clone size, CDR3 protein, CDR3 DNA. D genes are given only for firm matches. Some rows have no size entry. The others give once, few or many, or a class for an expanded clone.

TRBV6-5	TRBD1	TRBJ1-3	-	CASSFSQGVGNTIYF	TGTGCCAGCAGTTTCTCTCAGGGGGTCGGAAACACCATATATTTT
TRBV7-6	-	TRBJ1-1	-	CASSSAGVTEAFF	TGTGCCAGCAGCTCGGCAGGGGTCACTGAAGCTTTCTTT
TRBV3-1/TRBV3-2	TRBD1	TRBJ1-2	-	CASSHLKGQETGNDYGYTF	TGTGCCAGCAGCCATTTGAAAGGACAGGAGACTGGAAACGACTATGGCTACACCTTC
TRBV10-3	-	TRBJ2-7	few	CAISDRGYEQYF	TGTGCCATCAGTGATCGGGGATACGAGCAGTACTTC
TRBV28	-	TRBJ1-2	-	CASKIGRLYGYTF	TGTGCCAGCAAAATAGGCAGGTTATATGGCTACACCTTC
TRBV7-8	-	TRBJ1-1	-	CASSPQGLLNTEAFF	TGTGCCAGCAGCCCCCAGGGTTTATTGAACACTGAAGCTTTCTTT
TRBV5-1	-	TRBJ1-5	-	CASSLDPESPQHF	TGCGCCAGCAGCTTGGACCCGGAGTCTCCCCAGCATTTT
TRBV4-2	TRBD1	TRBJ1-5	-	CASSQDLGTGDNQPQHF	TGTGCCAGCAGCCAAGATTTGGGGACAGGGGACAATCAGCCCCAGCATTTT
TRBV5-1	TRBD1	TRBJ2-1	-	CASSLGQGPRLIWFF	TGCGCCAGCAGCTTGGGACAGGGACCGCGCTTAATTTGGTTCTTC
TRBV7-6	TRBD1	TRBJ2-2	-	CASSLVGQGGTGELFF	TGTGCCAGCAGCTTAGTGGGACAGGGCGGAACCGGGGAGCTGTTTTTT
TRBV12-3/TRBV12-4	-	TRBJ1-2	-	CAATEGGYGYTF	TGTGCCGCTACCGAAGGGGGCTATGGCTACACCTTC
TRBV15	TRBD1	TRBJ1-4	many	CATSSLDRVSGEKLFF	TGTGCCACCAGCAGCCTTGACAGGGTCTCAGGTGAAAAACTGTTTTTT
TRBV24-1	-	TRBJ1-1	-	CATSDSDSLVAFF	TGTGCCACCAGTGACTCGGACAGCTTGGTAGCTTTCTTT
TRBV27	-	TRBJ1-1	-	CASSPRQLNTEAFF	TGTGCCAGCAGTCCTAGACAGCTGAACACTGAAGCTTTCTTT
TRBV12-5	TRBD1	TRBJ1-2	-	CASGSPTGRGGYTF	TGTGCTAGTGGTTCCCCGACAGGGAGAGGTGGCTACACCTTC
TRBV4-1	-	TRBJ1-5	-	CASSQGFRGRGQPQHF	TGCGCCAGCAGCCAAGGTTTCAGGGGCCGGGGTCAGCCCCAGCATTTT
TRBV29-1	-	TRBJ1-1	-	CSVRGRANTEAFF	TGCAGCGTTCGGGGGAGGGCTAACACTGAAGCTTTCTTT
TRBV2	TRBD2	TRBJ2-5	once	CASKRTSGGIGETQYF	TGTGCCAGCAAAAGGACTAGCGGGGGTATCGGGGAGACCCAGTACTTC
TRBV4-2	TRBD1	TRBJ1-3	-	CASSHTGGSGNTIYF	TGTGCCAGCAGCCACACAGGGGGATCTGGAAACACCATATATTTT
TRBV5-6	TRBD2	TRBJ2-3	-	CASSPLAGGGDTQYF	TGTGCCAGCAGCCCACTAGCGGGGGGCGGGGATACGCAGTATTTT